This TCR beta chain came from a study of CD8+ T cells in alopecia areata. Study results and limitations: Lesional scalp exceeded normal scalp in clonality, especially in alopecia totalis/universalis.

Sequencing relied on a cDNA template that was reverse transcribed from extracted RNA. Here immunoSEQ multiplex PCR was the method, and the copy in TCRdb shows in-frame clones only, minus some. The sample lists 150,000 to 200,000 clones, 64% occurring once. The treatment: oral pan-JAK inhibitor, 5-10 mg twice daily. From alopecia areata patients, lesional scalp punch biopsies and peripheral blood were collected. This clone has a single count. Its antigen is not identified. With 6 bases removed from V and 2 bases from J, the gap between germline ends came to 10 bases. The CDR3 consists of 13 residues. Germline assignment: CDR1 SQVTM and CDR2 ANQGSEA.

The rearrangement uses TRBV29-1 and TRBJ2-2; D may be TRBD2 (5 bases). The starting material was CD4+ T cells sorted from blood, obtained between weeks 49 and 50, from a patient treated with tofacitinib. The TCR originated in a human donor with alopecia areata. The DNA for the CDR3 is TGCAGCGTCCGGGATATCAACACCGGGGAGCTGTTTTTT. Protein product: CSVRDINTGELFF.